This T cell receptor (beta chain) came from a study of blood T cell repertoires in COVID-19. The germline CDR1 and CDR2 sequences are SGHTS and YDEGEE. V was shortened by 1 base and J by 4 bases, with 10 bases between the two germline ends. There are 14 residues in the CDR3. Sequencing used immunoSEQ multiplex PCR; TCRdb keeps in-frame clones, though not all of them. In the table there are fewer than 400,000 clones, around nine tenths of which are singletons. Study members were between about 18 and 89 years old and lived in approximately 25 US regions. This receptor was identified in a woman aged 45-65 years who had recovered from COVID-19. Sequences were obtained from PBMCs or T cells enriched from blood (not recorded which). The gene calls are TRBV5-8 and TRBJ2-3, with D maybe TRBD2 (6 bases). The CDR3 DNA follows: TGTGCCAGCAGCTTGATGGGGGGTGCAGATACGCAGTATTTT. It encodes CASSLMGGADTQYF.